This TCR beta chain was obtained from a study of cytomegalovirus exposure and HLA in healthy donors. The overall study: Around 80 million unique TCR sequences came from HLA-typed donors in an early release. Whole-study findings and limits: In a later analysis, common viral pathogens appeared linked to several of the most significant clusters. Using the classifier, cytomegalovirus status was reportedly diagnosed with high specificity and sensitivity. The authors later linked a missense DCLRE1C variant to TCR beta V- and J-gene trimming.

The CDR3 spans 14 residues. Germline V gene data show CDR1 as ENHRY and CDR2 as SYGVKD. Unmatched junction bases numbered 5, after V lost 3 bases and J lost 6 bases. The PCR had 60 Vbeta and 13 Jbeta primers. TCRdb's copy holds only in-frame clones and misses some; the assay was immunoSEQ multiplex PCR. This listing includes fewer than 100,000 clones. Turning to this clone: The antigen is not known.

The source material was PBMCs. This chain joins TRBV10-3 and TRBJ1-1, with 9 bases that match TRBD1. The receptor was derived from a man in his fifties in good health and CMV-seronegative. The CDR3 loop is CAISDLTGGAEAFF. CDR3 sequence (DNA): TGTGCCATCAGTGACTTGACAGGGGGGGCTGAAGCTTTCTTT.